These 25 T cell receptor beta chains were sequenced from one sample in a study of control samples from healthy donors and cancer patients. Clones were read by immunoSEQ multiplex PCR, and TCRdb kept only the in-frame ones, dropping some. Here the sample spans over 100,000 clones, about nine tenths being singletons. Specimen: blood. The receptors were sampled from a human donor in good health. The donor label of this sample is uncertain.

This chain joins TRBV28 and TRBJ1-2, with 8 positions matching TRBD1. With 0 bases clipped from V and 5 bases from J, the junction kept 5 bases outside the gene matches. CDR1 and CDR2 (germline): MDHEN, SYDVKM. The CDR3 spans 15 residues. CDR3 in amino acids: CASSLWTDRAYGYTF. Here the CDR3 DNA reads TGTGCCAGCAGTTTATGGACGGACAGGGCTTATGGCTACACCTTC.

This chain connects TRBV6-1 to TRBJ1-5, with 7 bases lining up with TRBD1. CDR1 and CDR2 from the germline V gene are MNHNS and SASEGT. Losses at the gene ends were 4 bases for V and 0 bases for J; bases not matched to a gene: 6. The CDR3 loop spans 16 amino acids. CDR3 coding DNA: TGTGCCAGCAGTGGGGGACAGCTATATAGCAATCAGCCCCAGCATTTT. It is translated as CASSGGQLYSNQPQHF.

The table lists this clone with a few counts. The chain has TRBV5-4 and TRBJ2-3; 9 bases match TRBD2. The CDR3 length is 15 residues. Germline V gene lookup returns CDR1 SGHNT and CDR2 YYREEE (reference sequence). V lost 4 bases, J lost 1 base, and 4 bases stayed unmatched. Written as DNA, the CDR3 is TGTGCCAGCAGCACCTTAGCGGGGGGCACAGATACGCAGTATTTT. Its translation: CASSTLAGGTDTQYF. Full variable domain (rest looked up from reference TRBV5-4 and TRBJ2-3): ETGVTQSPTHLIKTRGQQVTLRCSSQSGHNTVSWYQQALGQGPQFIFQYYREEENGRGNFPPRFSGLQFPNYSSELNVNALELDDSALYLCASSTLAGGTDTQYFGPGTRLTVL.

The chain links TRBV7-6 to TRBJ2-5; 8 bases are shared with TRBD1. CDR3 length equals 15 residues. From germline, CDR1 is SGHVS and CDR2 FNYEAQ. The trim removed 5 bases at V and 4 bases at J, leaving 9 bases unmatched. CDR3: CASSPPGTGSETQYF. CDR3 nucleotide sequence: TGTGCCAGCAGCCCACCTGGGACAGGCTCAGAGACCCAGTACTTC.

The CDR3 sequence is CATSPNGGEGWSNQPQHF. DNA of the CDR3: TGTGCCACCAGCCCCAATGGGGGGGAGGGGTGGAGCAATCAGCCCCAGCATTTT. The chain recombines TRBV24-1 with TRBJ1-5; D might be TRBD1 (5 bases). The CDR3 covers 18 residues. V lost 7 bases and J 1 base, leaving 22 bases between the germline ends. Germline V gives CDR1 KGHDR, CDR2 SFDVKD.

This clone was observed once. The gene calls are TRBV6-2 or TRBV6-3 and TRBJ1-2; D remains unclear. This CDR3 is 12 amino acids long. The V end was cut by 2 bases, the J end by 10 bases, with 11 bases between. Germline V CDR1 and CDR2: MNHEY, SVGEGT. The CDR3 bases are TGTGCCAGCAGTTACGAAGCCAGGACCTACACCTTC. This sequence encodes CASSYEARTYTF.

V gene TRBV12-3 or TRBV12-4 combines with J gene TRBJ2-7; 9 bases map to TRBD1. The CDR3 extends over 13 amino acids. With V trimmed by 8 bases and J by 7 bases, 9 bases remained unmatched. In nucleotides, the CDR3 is TGTGCCAGCGGGGGACAGGGAATTTGGGAGCAGTACTTC. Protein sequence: CASGGQGIWEQYF.

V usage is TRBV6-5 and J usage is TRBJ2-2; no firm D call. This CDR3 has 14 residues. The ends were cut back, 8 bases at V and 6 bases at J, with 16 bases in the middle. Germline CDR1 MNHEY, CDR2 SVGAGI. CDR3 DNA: TGTGCCAGCGGCAAGTCTGGGGTTTCCGGGGAGCTGTTTTTT. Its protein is CASGKSGVSGELFF.

The CDR3 coding sequence is TGTGCCAGCAGCTCCTCGGGGGGGAATGAGCAGTTCTTC. It codes for CASSSSGGNEQFF. The chain couples TRBV7-8 to TRBJ2-1; TRBD2 aligns across 8 bases. Germline V gene lookup returns CDR1 SGHVS and CDR2 FQNEAQ. The CDR3 has 13 amino acids. The J segment lost 7 bases and the V segment lost 4 bases, leaving 3 bases of the junction unmatched.

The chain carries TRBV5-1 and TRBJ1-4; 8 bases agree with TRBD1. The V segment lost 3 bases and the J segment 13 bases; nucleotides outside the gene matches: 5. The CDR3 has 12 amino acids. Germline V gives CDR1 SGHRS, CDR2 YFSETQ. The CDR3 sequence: CASSSTGEGLFF. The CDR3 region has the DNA TGCGCCAGCAGCTCGACAGGGGAGGGACTGTTTTTT.

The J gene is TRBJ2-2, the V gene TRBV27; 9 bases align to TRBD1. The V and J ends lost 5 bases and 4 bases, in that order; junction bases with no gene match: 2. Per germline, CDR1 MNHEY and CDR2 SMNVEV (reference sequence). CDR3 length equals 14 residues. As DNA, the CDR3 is TGTGCCAGCAGTCCGGGACAGGGCACCGGGGAGCTGTTTTTT. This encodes CASSPGQGTGELFF.

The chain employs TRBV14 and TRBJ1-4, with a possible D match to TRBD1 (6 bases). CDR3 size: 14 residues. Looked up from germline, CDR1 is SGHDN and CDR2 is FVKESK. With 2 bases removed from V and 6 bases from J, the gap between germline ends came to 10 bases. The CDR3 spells CASSQWDKDEKLFF. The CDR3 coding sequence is TGTGCCAGCAGCCAATGGGACAAGGATGAAAAACTGTTTTTT.

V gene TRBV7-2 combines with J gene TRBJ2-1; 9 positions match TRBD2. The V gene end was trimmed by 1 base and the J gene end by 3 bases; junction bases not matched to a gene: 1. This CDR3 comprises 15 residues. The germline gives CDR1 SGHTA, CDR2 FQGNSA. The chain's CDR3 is CASSLVAGVYNEQFF. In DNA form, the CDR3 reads TGTGCCAGCAGCTTAGTAGCGGGAGTCTACAATGAGCAGTTCTTC.

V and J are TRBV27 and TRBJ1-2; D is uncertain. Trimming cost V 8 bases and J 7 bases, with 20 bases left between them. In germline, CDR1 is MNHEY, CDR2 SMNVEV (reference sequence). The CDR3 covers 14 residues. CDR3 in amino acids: CASRGPAPTGGYTF. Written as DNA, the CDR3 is TGTGCCAGCCGCGGGCCAGCCCCTACGGGTGGCTACACCTTC.

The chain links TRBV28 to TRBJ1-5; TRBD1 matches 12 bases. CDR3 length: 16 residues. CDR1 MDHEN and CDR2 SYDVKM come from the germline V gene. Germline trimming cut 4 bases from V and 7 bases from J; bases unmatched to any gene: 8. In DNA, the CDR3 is TGTGCCAGCAGTTGGTGGGACAGGGGGCGCAGGCAGCCCCAGCATTTT. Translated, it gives CASSWWDRGRRQPQHF.

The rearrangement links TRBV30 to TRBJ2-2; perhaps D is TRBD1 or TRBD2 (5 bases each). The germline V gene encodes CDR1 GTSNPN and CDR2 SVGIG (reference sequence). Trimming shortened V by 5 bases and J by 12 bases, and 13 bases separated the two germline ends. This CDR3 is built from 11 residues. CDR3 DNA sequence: TGTGCCTGGTCCACCCGGGACCAGCTGTTTTTT. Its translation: CAWSTRDQLFF.

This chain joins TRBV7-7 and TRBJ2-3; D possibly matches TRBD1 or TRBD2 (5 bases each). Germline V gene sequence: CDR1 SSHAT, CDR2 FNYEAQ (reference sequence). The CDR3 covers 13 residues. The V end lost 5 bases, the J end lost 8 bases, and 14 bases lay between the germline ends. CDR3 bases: TGTGCCAGCAGCAGAGACAGCGGAGTTACGCAGTATTTT. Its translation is CASSRDSGVTQYF.

The CDR3 spells CASSPGDITTNEKLFF. DNA of the CDR3: TGTGCCAGCTCACCCGGGGATATCACAACTAATGAAAAACTGTTTTTT. The V call is TRBV18, the J call TRBJ1-4; no clear D gene. This CDR3 region has 16 residues. V lost 3 bases to trimming and J lost 0 bases, with 11 bases between them. Germline V gene data show CDR1 as KGHSH and CDR2 as LQKENI.

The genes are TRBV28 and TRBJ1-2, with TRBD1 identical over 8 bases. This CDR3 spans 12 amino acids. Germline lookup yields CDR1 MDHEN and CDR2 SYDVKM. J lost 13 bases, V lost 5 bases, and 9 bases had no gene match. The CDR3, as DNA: TGTGCCAGCAGTCCCGGACAGGGCCAGACCACCTTC. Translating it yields CASSPGQGQTTF.

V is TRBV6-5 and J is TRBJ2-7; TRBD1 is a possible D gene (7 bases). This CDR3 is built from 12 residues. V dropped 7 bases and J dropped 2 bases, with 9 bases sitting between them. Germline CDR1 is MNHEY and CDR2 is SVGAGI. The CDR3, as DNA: TGTGCCAGCACAGGGGGGACCTACGAGCAGTACTTC. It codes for CASTGGTYEQYF.

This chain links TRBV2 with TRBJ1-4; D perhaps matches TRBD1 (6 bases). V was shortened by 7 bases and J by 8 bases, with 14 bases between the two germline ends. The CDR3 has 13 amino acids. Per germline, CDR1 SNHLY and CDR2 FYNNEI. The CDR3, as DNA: TGTGCCAGCATGGCAGGGGCGTACGAAAAACTGTTTTTT. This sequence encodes CASMAGAYEKLFF.

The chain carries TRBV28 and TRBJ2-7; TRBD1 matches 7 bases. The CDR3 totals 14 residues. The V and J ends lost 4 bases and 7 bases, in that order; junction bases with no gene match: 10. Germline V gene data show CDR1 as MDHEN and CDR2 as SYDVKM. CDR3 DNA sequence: TGTGCCAGCAGTTCTACTGACAGGGCGGAAGAGCAGTACTTC. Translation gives CASSSTDRAEEQYF.

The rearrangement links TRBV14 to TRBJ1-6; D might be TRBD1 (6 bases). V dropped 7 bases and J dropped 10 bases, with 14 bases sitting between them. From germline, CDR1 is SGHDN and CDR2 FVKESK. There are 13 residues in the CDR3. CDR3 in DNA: TGTGCCAGCATGAAGGGGGGAGGATCACCCCTCCACTTT. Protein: CASMKGGGSPLHF.

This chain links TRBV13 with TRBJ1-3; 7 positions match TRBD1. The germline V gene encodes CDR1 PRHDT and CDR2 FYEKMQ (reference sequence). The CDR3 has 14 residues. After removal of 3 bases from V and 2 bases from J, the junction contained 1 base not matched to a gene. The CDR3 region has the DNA TGTGCCAGCAGCTTGACAGGGACTGGAAACACCATATATTTT. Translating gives CASSLTGTGNTIYF.

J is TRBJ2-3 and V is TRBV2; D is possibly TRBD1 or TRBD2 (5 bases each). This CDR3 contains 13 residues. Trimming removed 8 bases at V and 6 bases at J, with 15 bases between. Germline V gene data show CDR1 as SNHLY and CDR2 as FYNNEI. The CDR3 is CASSKIGTDTQYF. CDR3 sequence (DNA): TGTGCCAGCTCAAAGATTGGGACGGATACGCAGTATTTT.